This entry concerns a single T cell receptor beta chain. The CDR3 totals 19 residues. V gave up 1 base and J gave up 3 bases, with 23 bases separating them. Per the germline V gene, CDR1 is SGHDT and CDR2 is YYEEEE. The data derive from a study of blood T cell repertoires in COVID-19. Study context: COVID-19 samples, acute and convalescent, were from the United States, Italy and Spain. The cDNA or gDNA used as material had been derived from T cells, B-cell-depleted T cells, or PBMCs.

In the original processing: Scientists estimated how many nucleated cells there were by amplifying reference gene primers. Generated by immunoSEQ multiplex PCR, the TCRdb table keeps only in-frame clones and is missing some. D and trimming were read from the DNA, whereas the V and J calls and clone size are those reported in that table. The table shows some 260,000 clones, with roughly 80% occurring only once. The sequencing sample was made of peripheral blood. The receptor was derived from a man older than 75 with acute or convalescent COVID-19. This chain links TRBV5-6 with TRBJ1-5, with D perhaps matching TRBD1 (6 bases). CDR3 sequence (DNA): TGTGCCAGCAGCTTGCAACTCAGGGGAAGCGAATATATCAATCAGCCCCAGCATTTT. Its protein product is CASSLQLRGSEYINQPQHF. Complete variable domain (other parts from reference TRBV5-6 and TRBJ1-5): DAGVTQSPTHLIKTRGQQVTLRCSPKSGHDTVSWYQQALGQGPQFIFQYYEEEERQRGNFPDRFSGHQFPNYSSELNVNALLLGDSALYLCASSLQLRGSEYINQPQHFGDGTRLSIL.